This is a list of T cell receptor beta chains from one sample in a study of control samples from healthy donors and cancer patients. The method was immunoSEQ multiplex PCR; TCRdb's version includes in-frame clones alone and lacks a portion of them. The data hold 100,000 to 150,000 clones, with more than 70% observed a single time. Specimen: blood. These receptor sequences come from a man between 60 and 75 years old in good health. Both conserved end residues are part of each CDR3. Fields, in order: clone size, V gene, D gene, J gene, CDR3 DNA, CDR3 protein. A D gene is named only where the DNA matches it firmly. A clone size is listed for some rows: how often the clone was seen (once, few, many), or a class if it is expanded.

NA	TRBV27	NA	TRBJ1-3	TGTGCCAGCAGTTTCTATCCGCTTTCTGGAAACACCATATATTTT	CASSFYPLSGNTIYF
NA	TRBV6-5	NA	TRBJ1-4	TGTGCCAGCAGTTACTCAGGCGGCAGGAAAGAAAAACTGTTTTTT	CASSYSGGRKEKLFF
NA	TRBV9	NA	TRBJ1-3	TGTGCCAGCATGGAGGGTAACTCTGGAAACACCATATATTTT	CASMEGNSGNTIYF
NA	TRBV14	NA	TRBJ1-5	TGTGCCAGCAGCCGTGGGAACAATCAGCCCCAGCATTTT	CASSRGNNQPQHF
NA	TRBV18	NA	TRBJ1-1	TGTGCCAGCTCACCACGGACGGGGGAGAACACTGAAGCTTTCTTT	CASSPRTGENTEAFF
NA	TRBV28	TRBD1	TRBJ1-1	TGTGCCAGCAGCCAAGGGGGCTACACTGAAGCTTTCTTT	CASSQGGYTEAFF
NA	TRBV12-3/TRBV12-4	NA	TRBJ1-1	TGTGCCAGCAGTTTACCCCCGCGAACTGAAGCTTTCTTT	CASSLPPRTEAFF
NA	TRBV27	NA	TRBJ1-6	TGTGCCAGCAGTTTAGGCGGGCTCTCCTATAATTCACCCCTCCACTTT	CASSLGGLSYNSPLHF
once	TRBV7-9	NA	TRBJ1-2	TGTGCCAGCAGCTTAGATGGGCAGTTACATGGCTACACCTTC	CASSLDGQLHGYTF
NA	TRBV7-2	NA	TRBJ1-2	TGTGCCAGCAGCTTAAGTACCGGGTCTGGGTATGGCTACACCTTC	CASSLSTGSGYGYTF
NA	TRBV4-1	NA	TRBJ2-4	TGCGCCAGCAGCCAAGAGGTCGGCACCATGGCCGAAAACATTCAGTACTTC	CASSQEVGTMAENIQYF
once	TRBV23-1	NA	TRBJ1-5	TGCGCCAGCAGTCGCTCCTTGGCCGTCCGGGGGACCAATCAGCCCCAGCATTTT	CASSRSLAVRGTNQPQHF
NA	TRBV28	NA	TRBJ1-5	TGTGCCAGCAGTTTACACCTTAGCAATCAGCCCCAGCATTTT	CASSLHLSNQPQHF
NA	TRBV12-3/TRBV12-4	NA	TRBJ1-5	TGTGCCAGCAGTACCTTGGACGGTCAGCCCCAGCATTTT	CASSTLDGQPQHF
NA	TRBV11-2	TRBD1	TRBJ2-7	TGTGCCAGCAGCTTAGGGCAGGGGGCCTCCTACGAGCAGTACTTC	CASSLGQGASYEQYF
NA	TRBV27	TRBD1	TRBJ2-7	TGTGCCAGCAAGGGGACAGGTTACTTCGAGCAGTACTTC	CASKGTGYFEQYF
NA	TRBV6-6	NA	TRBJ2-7	NA	CASSSSTGALEQYF
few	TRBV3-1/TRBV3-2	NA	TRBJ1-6	TGTGCCAGCAGAGGTCAGGGGTCTAATTCACCCCTCCACTTT	CASRGQGSNSPLHF
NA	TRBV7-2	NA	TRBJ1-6	TGTGCCAGCAGTAAGGAACAGAGCTATAATTCACCCCTCCACTTT	CASSKEQSYNSPLHF
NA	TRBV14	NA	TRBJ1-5	TGTGCCAGCGGGGGGAGGGGGATCCTTCGCAATCAGCCCCAGCATTTT	CASGGRGILRNQPQHF
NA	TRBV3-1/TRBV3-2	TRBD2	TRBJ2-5	TGTGCCAGCAGCCAACTCGGACTAGCGGGGGTCAAGACCCAGTACTTC	CASSQLGLAGVKTQYF
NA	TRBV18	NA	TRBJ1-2	TGTGCCAGCTCACCAGGGGGGAACTATGGCTACACCTTC	CASSPGGNYGYTF
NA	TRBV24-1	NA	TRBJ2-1	TGTGCCACCAGTGAACCGAGGGGGTTGAAAAATGAGCAGTTCTTC	CATSEPRGLKNEQFF